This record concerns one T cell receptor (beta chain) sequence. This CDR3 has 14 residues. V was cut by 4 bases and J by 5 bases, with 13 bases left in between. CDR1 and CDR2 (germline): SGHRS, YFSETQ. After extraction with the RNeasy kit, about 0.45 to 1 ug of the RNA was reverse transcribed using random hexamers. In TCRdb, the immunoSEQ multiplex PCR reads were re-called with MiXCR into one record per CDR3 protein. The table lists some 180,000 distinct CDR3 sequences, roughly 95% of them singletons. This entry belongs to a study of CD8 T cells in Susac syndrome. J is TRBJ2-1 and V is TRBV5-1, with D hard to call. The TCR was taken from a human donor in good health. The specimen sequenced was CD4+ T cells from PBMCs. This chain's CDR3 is CASSLVGRNNEQFF. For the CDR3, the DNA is TGCGCCAGCAGCCTCGTCGGGCGGAACAATGAGCAGTTCTTC. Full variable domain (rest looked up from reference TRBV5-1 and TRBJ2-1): KAGVTQTPRYLIKTRGQQVTLSCSPISGHRSVSWYQQTPGQGLQFLFEYFSETQRNKGNFPGRFSGRQFSNSRSEMNVSTLELGDSALYLCASSLVGRNNEQFFGPGTRLTVL.